Listed below are T cell receptor beta chains from one sample, sequenced in a study of radiotherapy plus CTLA-4 blockade in lung cancer. Clones were read by immunoSEQ multiplex PCR, and TCRdb kept only the in-frame ones, dropping some. This table holds about 98,000 clones, 82% found once. The material was peripheral blood, obtained from a patient treated with radiotherapy plus ipilimumab. The source is a human donor with non-small cell lung cancer who had a partial response to radiotherapy plus ipilimumab. CDR3s leave out the opening cysteine and the closing phenylalanine or tryptophan.

TRBV5-4	TRBJ1-3	ASSLMGAPSGNTIY
TRBV6-1	TRBJ1-1	ASSVKIGGTEAF
TRBV6-6	TRBJ1-3	ASSYSREFAGNTIY
TRBV5-4	TRBJ1-1	ASSRWGDTEAF
TRBV2	TRBJ1-1	ASSALAGGNTEAF
TRBV27	TRBJ2-3	ASSLGVGRRNSTDTQY
TRBV19	TRBJ2-1	ASSIWGEGRNEQF
TRBV5-1	TRBJ2-5	ASSWRTRLGANTQY
TRBV11-2	TRBJ2-7	ASSSALSYEQY
TRBV7-2	TRBJ2-3	ASSLTSGSRTDTQY
TRBV4-2	TRBJ2-1	ASSSPTSRDEQF
TRBV4-1	TRBJ2-7	ASSQDSAGFAYEQY
TRBV7-2	TRBJ2-5	ASSPERRVQY
TRBV5-6	TRBJ2-1	ASSLALAGFNEQF
TRBV2	TRBJ1-4	ASSVTGGRVF
TRBV5-1	TRBJ2-1	ASSLERLAGNNEQF
TRBV5-1	TRBJ1-1	ASSLDLSRATEAF
TRBV5-6	TRBJ2-2	ASSFGESGELF
TRBV5-1	TRBJ2-1	ASSPNPGVFNEQF
TRBV28	TRBJ2-1	ASSTRGLAHEQF
TRBV28	TRBJ2-7	ASSLAPSYEQY
TRBV6-5	TRBJ2-2	ASSSDRNTGELF